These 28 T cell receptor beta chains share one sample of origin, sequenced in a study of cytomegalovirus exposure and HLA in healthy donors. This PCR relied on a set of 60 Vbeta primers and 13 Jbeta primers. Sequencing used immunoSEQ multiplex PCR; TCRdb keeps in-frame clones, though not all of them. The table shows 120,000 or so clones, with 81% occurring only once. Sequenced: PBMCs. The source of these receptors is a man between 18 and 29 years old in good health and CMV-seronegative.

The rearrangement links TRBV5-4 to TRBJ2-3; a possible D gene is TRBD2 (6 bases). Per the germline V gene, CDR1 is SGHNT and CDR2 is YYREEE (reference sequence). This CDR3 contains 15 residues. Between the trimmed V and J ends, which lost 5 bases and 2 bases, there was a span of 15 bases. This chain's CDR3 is CASSLTAGPTDTQYF. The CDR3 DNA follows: TGTGCCAGCAGTTTAACAGCGGGCCCCACAGATACGCAGTATTTT.

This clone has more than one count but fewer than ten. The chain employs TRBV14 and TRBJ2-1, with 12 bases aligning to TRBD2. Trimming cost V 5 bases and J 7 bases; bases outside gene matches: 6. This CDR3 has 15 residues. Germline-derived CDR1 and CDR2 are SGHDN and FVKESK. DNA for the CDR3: TGTGCCAGCAGCTCTAGCGGGGGGGCCTCGAATGAGCAGTTCTTC. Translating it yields CASSSSGGASNEQFF. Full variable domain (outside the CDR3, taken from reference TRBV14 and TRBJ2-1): EAGVTQFPSHSVIEKGQTVTLRCDPISGHDNLYWYRRVMGKEIKFLLHFVKESKQDESGMPNNRFLAERTGGTYSTLKVQPAELEDSGVYFCASSSSGGASNEQFFGPGTRLTVL.

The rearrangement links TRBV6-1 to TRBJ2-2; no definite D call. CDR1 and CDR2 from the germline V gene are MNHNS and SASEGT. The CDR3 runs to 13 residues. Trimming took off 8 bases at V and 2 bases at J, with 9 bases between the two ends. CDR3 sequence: CASRLGNTGELFF. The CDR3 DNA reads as TGTGCCAGCCGGCTGGGCAACACCGGGGAGCTGTTTTTT.

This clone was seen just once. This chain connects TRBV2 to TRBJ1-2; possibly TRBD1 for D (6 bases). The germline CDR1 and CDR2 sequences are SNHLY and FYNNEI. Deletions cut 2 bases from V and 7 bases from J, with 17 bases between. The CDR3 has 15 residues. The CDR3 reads CASSEWGHRQGGYTF. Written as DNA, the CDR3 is TGTGCCAGCAGTGAATGGGGACATCGGCAAGGTGGCTACACCTTC.

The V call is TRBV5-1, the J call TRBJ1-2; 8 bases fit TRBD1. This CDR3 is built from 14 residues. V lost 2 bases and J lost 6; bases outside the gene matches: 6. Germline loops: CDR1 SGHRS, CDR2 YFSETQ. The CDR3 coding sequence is TGCGCCAGCAGCTTACAGGGGGGTCAGAATGGCTACACCTTC. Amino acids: CASSLQGGQNGYTF.

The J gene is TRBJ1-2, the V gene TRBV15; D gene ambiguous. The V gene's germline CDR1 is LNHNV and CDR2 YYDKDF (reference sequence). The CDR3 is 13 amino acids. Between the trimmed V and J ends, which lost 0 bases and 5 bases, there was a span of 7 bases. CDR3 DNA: TGTGCCACCAGCAGAGATAGGGAGTATGGCTACACCTTC. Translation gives CATSRDREYGYTF.

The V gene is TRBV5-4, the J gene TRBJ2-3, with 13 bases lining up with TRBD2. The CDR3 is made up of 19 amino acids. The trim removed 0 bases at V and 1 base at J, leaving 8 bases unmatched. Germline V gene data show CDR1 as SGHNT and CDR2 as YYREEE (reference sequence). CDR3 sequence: CASSLGLAGGLTGTDTQYF. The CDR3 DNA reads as TGTGCCAGCAGCTTGGGACTAGCGGGGGGCCTGACTGGCACAGATACGCAGTATTTT.

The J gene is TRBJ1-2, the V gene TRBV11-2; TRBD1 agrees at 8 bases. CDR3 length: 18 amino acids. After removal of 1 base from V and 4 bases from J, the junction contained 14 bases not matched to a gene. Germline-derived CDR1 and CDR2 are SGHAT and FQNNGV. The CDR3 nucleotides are TGTGCCAGCAGCTTAGGCGGGACAGGACGTATAACGGGCTATGGCTACACCTTC. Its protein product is CASSLGGTGRITGYGYTF. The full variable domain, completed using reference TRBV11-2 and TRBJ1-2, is EAGVAQSPRYKIIEKRQSVAFWCNPISGHATLYWYQQILGQGPKLLIQFQNNGVVDDSQLPKDRFSAERLKGVDSTLKIQPAKLEDSAVYLCASSLGGTGRITGYGYTFGSGTRLTVV.

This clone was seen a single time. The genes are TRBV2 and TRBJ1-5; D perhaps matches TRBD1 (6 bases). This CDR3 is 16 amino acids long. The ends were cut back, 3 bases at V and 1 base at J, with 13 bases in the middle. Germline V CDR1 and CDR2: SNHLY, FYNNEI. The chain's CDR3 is CASSDRGGSSNQPQHF. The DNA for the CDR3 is TGTGCCAGCAGTGATAGGGGGGGTTCGAGCAATCAGCCCCAGCATTTT.

CDR3 sequence: CASSSVGGQYGYTF. The CDR3 DNA reads TGTGCCAGCAGCTCCGTCGGGGGGCAATATGGCTACACCTTC. The chain uses TRBV7-9 and TRBJ1-2; maybe TRBD1 (6 bases). Germline CDR1 and CDR2: SEHNR and FQNEAQ (reference sequence). The CDR3 is 14 residues long. V was clipped by 4 bases and J by 5 bases, with 14 bases between them.

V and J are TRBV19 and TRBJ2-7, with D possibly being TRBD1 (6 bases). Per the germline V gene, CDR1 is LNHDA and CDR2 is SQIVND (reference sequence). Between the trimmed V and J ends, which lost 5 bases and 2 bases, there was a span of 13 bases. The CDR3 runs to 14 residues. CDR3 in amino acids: CASSPRTAPYEQYF. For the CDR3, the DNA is TGTGCCAGTAGTCCCCGGACAGCACCCTACGAGCAGTACTTC. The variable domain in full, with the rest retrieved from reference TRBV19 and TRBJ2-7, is DGGITQSPKYLFRKEGQNVTLSCEQNLNHDAMYWYRQDPGQGLRLIYYSQIVNDFQKGDIAEGYSVSREKKESFPLTVTSAQKNPTAFYLCASSPRTAPYEQYFGPGTRLTVT.

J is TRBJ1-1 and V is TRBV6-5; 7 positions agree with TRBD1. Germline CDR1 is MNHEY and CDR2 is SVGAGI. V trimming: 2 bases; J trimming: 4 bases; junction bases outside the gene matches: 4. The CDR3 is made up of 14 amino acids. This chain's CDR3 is CASSYGQASTEAFF. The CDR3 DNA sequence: TGTGCCAGCAGTTACGGACAGGCCAGCACTGAAGCTTTCTTT.

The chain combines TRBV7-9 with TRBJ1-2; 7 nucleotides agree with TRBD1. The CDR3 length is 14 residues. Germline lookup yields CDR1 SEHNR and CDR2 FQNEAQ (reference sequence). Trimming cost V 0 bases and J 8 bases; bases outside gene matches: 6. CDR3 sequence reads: CASSLATGAGGYTF. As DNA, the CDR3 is TGTGCCAGCAGCTTAGCTACAGGGGCAGGAGGCTACACCTTC.

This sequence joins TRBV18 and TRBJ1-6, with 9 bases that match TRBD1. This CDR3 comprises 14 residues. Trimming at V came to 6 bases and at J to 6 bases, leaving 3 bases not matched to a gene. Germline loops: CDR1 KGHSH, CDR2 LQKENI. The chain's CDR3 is CASSPGQGNSPLHF. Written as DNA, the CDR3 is TGTGCCAGCTCGCCGGGACAGGGTAATTCACCCCTCCACTTT.

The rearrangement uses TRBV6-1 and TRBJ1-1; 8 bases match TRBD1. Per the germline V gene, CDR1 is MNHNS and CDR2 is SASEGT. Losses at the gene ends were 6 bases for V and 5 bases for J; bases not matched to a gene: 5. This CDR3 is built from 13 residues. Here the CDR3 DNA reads TGTGCCAGCAGACCGACAGGGGTAACTGAAGCTTTCTTT. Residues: CASRPTGVTEAFF.

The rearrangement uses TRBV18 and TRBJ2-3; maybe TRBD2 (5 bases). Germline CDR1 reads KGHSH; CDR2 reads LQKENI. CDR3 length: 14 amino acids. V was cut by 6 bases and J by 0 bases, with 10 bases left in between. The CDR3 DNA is TGTGCCAGCTCTCTCCGGGGAAGCACAGATACGCAGTATTTT. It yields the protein CASSLRGSTDTQYF.

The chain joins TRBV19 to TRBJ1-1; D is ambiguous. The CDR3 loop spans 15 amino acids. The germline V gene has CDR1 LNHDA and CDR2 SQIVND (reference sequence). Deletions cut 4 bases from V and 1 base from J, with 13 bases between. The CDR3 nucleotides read TGTGCCAGTAGTAATGTCGACACCTCGAACACTGAAGCTTTCTTT. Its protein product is CASSNVDTSNTEAFF. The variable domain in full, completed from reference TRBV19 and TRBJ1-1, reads DGGITQSPKYLFRKEGQNVTLSCEQNLNHDAMYWYRQDPGQGLRLIYYSQIVNDFQKGDIAEGYSVSREKKESFPLTVTSAQKNPTAFYLCASSNVDTSNTEAFFGQGTRLTVV.

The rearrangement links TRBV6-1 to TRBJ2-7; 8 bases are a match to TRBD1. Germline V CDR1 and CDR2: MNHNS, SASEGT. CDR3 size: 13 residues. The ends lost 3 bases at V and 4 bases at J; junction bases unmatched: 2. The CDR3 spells CASSDRGRYEQYF. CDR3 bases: TGTGCCAGCAGTGACAGGGGGCGTTACGAGCAGTACTTC.

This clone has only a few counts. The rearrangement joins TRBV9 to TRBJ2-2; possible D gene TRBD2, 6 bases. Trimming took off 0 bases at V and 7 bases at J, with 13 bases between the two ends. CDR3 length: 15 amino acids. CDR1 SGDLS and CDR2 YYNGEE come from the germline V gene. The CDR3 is CASSVDGGSNGELFF. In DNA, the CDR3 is TGTGCCAGCAGCGTAGACGGGGGAAGTAACGGGGAGCTGTTTTTT.

DNA of the CDR3: TGCAGCGGGGGACAGGAGAACTATGGCTACACCTTC. Translating it yields CSGGQENYGYTF. The chain recombines TRBV29-1 with TRBJ1-2, with TRBD1 matching over 8 bases. V lost 7 bases to trimming and J lost 2 bases; unmatched junction nucleotides: 3. The CDR3 spans 12 residues. Germline V lookup: CDR1 SQVTM, CDR2 ANQGSEA.

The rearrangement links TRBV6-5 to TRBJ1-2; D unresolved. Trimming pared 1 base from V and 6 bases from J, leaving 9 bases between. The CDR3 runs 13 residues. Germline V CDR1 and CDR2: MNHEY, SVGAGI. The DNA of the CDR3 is TGTGCCAGCAGTTACTGGCCCCCCCATGGCTACACCTTC. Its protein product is CASSYWPPHGYTF.

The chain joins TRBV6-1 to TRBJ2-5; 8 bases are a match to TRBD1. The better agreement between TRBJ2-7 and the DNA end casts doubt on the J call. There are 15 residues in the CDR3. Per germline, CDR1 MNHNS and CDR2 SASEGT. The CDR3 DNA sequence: TGTGCCAGCAGTGAATGGGGGACAGGCACCTACGAGCAGTACTTC. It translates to CASSEWGTGTYEQYF.

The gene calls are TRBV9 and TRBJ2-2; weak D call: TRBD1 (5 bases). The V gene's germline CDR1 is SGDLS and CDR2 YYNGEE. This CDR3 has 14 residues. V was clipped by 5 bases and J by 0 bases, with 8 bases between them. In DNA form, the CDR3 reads TGTGCCAGCAGAGGGGCTCCGAACACCGGGGAGCTGTTTTTT. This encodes CASRGAPNTGELFF.

This CDR3 reads CASSLAPYPGLKTDTQYF. Here the CDR3 DNA reads TGTGCCAGCAGCTTAGCGCCCTACCCGGGATTGAAGACAGATACGCAGTATTTT. The V call is TRBV7-2, the J call TRBJ2-3; maybe TRBD2 (5 bases). Germline loops: CDR1 SGHTA, CDR2 FQGNSA. The V end was cut by 0 bases, the J end by 3 bases, with 19 bases between. The CDR3 loop spans 18 amino acids.

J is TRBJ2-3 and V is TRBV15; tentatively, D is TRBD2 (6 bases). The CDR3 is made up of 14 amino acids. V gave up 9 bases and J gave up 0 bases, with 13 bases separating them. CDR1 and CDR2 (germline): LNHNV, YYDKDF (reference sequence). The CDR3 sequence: CATTLARSTDTQYF. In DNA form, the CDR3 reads TGTGCCACTACTCTAGCGCGTAGCACAGATACGCAGTATTTT.

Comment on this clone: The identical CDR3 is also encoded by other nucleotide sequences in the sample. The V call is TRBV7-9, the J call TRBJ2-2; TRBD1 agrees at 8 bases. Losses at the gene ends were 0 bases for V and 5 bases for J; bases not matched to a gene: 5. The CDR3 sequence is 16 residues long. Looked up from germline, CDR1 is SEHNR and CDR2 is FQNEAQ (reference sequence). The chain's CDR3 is CASSLAGGQVTGELFF. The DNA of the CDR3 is TGTGCCAGCAGCTTAGCGGGGGGACAGGTGACCGGGGAGCTGTTTTTT.

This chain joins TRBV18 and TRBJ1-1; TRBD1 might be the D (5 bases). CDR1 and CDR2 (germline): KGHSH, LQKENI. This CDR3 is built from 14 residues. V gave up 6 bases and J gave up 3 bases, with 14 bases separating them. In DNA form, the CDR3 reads TGTGCCAGCTCCCGCGGGGGGGGTGACACTGAAGCTTTCTTT. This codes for CASSRGGGDTEAFF.

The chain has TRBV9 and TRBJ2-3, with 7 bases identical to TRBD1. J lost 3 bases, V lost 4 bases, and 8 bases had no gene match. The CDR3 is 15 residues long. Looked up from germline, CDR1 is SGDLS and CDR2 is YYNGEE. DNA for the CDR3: TGTGCCAGCAGCTCTAGGGGGCCCGGTACAGATACGCAGTATTTT. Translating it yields CASSSRGPGTDTQYF.